The rows below give T cell receptor beta chains drawn from one sample of a study of blood T cell repertoires in COVID-19. The method was immunoSEQ multiplex PCR; TCRdb's version includes in-frame clones alone and lacks a portion of them. The data show approximately 92,000 clones, about 80% seen once. Sequencing used peripheral blood. The receptors derive from a man in his fifties or sixties with acute or convalescent COVID-19. The CDR3 runs from the conserved cysteine through the conserved F or W. Fields, in order: V gene, D gene, clone size, J gene, CDR3 DNA, CDR3 protein. A D gene is named only where the DNA matches it firmly. Only part of the rows carry a size: once, few, many, or a class if the clone is expanded.

V: TRBV7-6; D: -; size: -; J: TRBJ1-3; DNA: TGTGCCAGCAGCCCTAGCGGGACATGGAACACCATATATTTT; CDR3: CASSPSGTWNTIYF
V: TRBV11-3; D: -; size: -; J: TRBJ2-1; DNA: TGTGCCAGCAGCTTATCGGTTGGGCGCTCCTACAATGAGCAGTTCTTC; CDR3: CASSLSVGRSYNEQFF
V: TRBV18; D: -; size: -; J: TRBJ1-1; DNA: TGTGCCAGCTCACCGGGCAGGGCGGAAGCTTTCTTT; CDR3: CASSPGRAEAFF
V: TRBV5-6; D: TRBD2; size: -; J: TRBJ2-1; DNA: TGTGCCAGCAGCTGGGGACTAGCGGGGGTTAATGAGCAGTTCTTC; CDR3: CASSWGLAGVNEQFF
V: TRBV18; D: -; size: -; J: TRBJ1-5; DNA: TGTGCCAGCTCACCGTCGACAGTAGATCAGCCCCAGCATTTT; CDR3: CASSPSTVDQPQHF
V: TRBV5-6; D: TRBD1; size: -; J: TRBJ2-1; DNA: TGTGCCAGCAGTGTAGGGACAGCCCCCTACAATGAGCAGTTCTTC; CDR3: CASSVGTAPYNEQFF
V: TRBV11-2; D: -; size: few; J: TRBJ1-1; DNA: TGTGCCAGCAGCTCGACAGGGAACACTGAAGCTTTCTTT; CDR3: CASSSTGNTEAFF
V: TRBV6-5; D: TRBD1; size: -; J: TRBJ1-1; DNA: TGTGCCAGCAGCAGGGACAGGGAAGCTTTCTTT; CDR3: CASSRDREAFF
V: TRBV4-1; D: TRBD2; size: -; J: TRBJ2-3; DNA: TGCGCCAGCAGCCTTCCGGTGGGGACTAGCGGGATCACAATCACAGATACGCAGTATTTT; CDR3: CASSLPVGTSGITITDTQYF
V: TRBV10-2; D: TRBD1; size: -; J: TRBJ1-6; DNA: TGCGCCAGCAGCATCGGGACAGCACGGGATTCACCCCTCCACTTT; CDR3: CASSIGTARDSPLHF
V: TRBV9; D: -; size: -; J: TRBJ1-1; DNA: TGTGCCAGCAGCGTAGCCGGAGTCAACACTGAAGCTTTCTTT; CDR3: CASSVAGVNTEAFF
V: TRBV7-8; D: -; size: -; J: TRBJ1-1; DNA: TGTGCCAGCAGCCCACCGGACAGTCTGAAGGCTTTCTTT; CDR3: CASSPPDSLKAFF